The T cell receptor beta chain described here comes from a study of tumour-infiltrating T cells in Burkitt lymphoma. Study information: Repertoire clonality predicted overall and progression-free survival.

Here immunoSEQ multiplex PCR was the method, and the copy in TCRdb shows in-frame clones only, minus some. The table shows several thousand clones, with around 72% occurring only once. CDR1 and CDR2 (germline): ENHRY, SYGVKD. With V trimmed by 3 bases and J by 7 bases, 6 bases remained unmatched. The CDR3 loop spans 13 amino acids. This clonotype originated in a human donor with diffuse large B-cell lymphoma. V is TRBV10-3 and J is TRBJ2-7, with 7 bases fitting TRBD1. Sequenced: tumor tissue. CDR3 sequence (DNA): TGTGCCATCAGTGAAAGGGACAGTCGAGAGCAGTACTTC. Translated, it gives CAISERDSREQYF.